This TCR beta chain emerged from a study of memory CD8 T cells in hepatitis C reinfection. Study summary: A positive HCV RNA test after two negatives ≥60 days apart defined reinfection. Late or post reinfection samples were taken 12 to 24 weeks after detection.

V lost 2 bases, J lost 7 bases, and 11 bases lay in between. CDR1 and CDR2 from the germline V gene are SGHVS and FNYEAQ. There are 14 residues in the CDR3. Repertoires were generated with immunoSEQ multiplex PCR, while TCRdb's copy carries only in-frame clones and drops some. The sample contains 46,000 or so clones, 89% of which appear only once. Time point indicated: late/post reinfection, 12 to 24 weeks after detection. TCR sequencing was done directly ex vivo on sorted cells, without expansion in vitro. Donors were people who inject drugs in the Montreal HEPCO cohort. Two donors provided sorted CD3+ CD8+ CD45RO- naive CD8 T cells at all three reinfection time points.

Sequencing was carried out using naive CD8+ T cells sorted from blood. The TCR originated in a man in his late teens or twenties with hepatitis C virus infection. The chain uses TRBV7-6 and TRBJ1-4; D is possibly TRBD1 (6 bases). CDR3 residues: CASSLMGAAEKLFF. Here the CDR3 DNA reads TGTGCCAGCAGCTTAATGGGGGCCGCTGAAAAACTGTTTTTT.